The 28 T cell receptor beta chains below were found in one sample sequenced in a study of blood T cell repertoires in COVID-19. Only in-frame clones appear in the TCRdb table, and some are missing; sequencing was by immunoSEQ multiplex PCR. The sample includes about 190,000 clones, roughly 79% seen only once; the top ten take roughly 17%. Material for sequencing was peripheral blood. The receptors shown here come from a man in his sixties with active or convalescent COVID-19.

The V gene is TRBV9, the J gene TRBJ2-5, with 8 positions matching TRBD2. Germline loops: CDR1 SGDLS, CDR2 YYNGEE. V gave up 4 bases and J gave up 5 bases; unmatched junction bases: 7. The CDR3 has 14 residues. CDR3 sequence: CASSPPGGGETQYF. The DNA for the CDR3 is TGTGCCAGCAGCCCTCCCGGCGGGGGGGAGACCCAGTACTTC.

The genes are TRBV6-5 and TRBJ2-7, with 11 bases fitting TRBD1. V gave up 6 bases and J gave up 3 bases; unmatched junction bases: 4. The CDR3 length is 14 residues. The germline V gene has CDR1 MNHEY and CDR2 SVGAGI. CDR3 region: CASREGTGGYEQYF. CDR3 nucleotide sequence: TGTGCCAGCAGGGAGGGGACAGGGGGCTACGAGCAGTACTTC.

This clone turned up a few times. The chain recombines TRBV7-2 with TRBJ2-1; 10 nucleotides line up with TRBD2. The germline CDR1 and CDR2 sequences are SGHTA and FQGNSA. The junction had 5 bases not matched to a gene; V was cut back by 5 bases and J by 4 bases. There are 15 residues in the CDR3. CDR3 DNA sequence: TGTGCCAGCAGCCGCAGACTAGCGGGTTACAATGAGCAGTTCTTC. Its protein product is CASSRRLAGYNEQFF.

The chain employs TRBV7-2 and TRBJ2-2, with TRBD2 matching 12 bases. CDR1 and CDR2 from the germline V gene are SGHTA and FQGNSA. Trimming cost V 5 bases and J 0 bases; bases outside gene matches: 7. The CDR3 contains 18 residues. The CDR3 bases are TGTGCCAGCAGCCTCCGGACTAGCGGGGTCGCGAACACCGGGGAGCTGTTTTTT. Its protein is CASSLRTSGVANTGELFF. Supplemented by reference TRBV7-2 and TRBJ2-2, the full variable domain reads GAGVSQSPSNKVTEKGKDVELRCDPISGHTALYWYRQSLGQGLEFLIYFQGNSAPDKSGLPSDRFSAERTGGSVSTLTIQRTQQEDSAVYLCASSLRTSGVANTGELFFGEGSRLTVL.

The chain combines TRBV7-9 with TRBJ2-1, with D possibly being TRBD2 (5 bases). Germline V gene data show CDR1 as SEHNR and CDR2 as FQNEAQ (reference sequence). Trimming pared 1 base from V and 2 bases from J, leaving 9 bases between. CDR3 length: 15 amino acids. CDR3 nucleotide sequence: TGTGCCAGCAGCTTAGGGGAGTACGCCTACAATGAGCAGTTCTTC. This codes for CASSLGEYAYNEQFF.

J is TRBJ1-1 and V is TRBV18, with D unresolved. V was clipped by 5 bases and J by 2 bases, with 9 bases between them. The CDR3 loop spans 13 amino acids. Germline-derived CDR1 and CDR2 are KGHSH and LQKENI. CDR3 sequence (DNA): TGTGCCAGCTCAAGCGGAGTTAACACTGAAGCTTTCTTT. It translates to CASSSGVNTEAFF.

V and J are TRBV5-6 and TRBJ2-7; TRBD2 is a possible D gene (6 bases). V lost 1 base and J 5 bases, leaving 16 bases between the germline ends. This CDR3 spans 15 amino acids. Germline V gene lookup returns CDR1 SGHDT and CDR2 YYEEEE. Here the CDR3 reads CASSLYSGVGNEQYF. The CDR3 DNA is TGTGCCAGCAGCTTGTATAGCGGTGTTGGGAACGAGCAGTACTTC.

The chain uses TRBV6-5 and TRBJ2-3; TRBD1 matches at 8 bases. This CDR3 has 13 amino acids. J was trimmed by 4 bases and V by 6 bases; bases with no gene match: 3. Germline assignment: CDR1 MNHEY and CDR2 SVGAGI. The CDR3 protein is CASRAGGADTQYF. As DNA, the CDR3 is TGTGCCAGCAGGGCAGGGGGCGCAGATACGCAGTATTTT.

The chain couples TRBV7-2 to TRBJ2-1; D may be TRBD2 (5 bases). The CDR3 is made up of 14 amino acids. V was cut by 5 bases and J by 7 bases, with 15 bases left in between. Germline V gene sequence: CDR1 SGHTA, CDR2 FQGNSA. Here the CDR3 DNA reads TGTGCCAGCAGCCCCATGGGTAGAGGGAATGAGCAGTTCTTC. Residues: CASSPMGRGNEQFF.

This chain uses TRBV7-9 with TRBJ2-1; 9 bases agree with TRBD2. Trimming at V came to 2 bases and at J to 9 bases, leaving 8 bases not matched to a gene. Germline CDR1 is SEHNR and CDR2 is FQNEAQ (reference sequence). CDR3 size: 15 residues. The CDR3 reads CASSLQLAGAGEQFF. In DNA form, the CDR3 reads TGTGCCAGCAGCTTACAGTTAGCGGGAGCTGGTGAGCAGTTCTTC.

CDR3 amino acids: CASSYPGDNEQFF. CDR3 DNA sequence: TGTGCCAGCAGTTATCCAGGGGACAATGAGCAGTTCTTC. V and J are TRBV6-5 and TRBJ2-1; D is perhaps TRBD1 (6 bases). V gave up 3 bases and J gave up 5 bases, with 8 bases separating them. Germline CDR1 reads MNHEY; CDR2 reads SVGAGI. This CDR3 is 13 amino acids long.

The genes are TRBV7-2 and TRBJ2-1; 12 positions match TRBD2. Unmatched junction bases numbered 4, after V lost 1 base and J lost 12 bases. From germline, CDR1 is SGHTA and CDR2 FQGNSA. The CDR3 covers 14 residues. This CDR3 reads CASSLDPSGRVQFF. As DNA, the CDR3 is TGTGCCAGCAGCTTAGATCCTAGCGGGAGGGTGCAGTTCTTC.

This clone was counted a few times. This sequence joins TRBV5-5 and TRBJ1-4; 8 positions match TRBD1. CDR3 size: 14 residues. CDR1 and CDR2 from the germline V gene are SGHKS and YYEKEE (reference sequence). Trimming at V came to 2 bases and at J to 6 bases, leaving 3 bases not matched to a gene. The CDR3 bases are TGTGCCAGCAGCTTAGGACAGGGCTATGAAAAACTGTTTTTT. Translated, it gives CASSLGQGYEKLFF.

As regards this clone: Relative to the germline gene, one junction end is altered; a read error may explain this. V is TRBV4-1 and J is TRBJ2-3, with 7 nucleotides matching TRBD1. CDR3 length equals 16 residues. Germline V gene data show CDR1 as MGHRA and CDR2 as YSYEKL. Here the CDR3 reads CASSPRKGASTATQYF. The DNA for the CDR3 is TGCGCCAGCAGCCCCAGGAAGGGGGCGAGCACAGCTACGCAGTATTTT.

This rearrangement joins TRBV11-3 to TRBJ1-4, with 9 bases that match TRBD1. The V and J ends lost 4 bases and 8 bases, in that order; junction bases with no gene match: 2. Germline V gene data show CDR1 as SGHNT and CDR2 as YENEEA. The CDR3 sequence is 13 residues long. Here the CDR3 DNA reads TGTGCCAGCAGCTCCGGACAGGGGGAAAAACTGTTTTTT. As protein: CASSSGQGEKLFF.

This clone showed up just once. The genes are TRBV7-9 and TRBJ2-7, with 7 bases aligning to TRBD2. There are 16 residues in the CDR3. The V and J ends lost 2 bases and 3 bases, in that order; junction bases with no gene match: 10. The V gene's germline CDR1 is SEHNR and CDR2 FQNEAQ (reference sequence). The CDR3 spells CASSLSRTGGNYEQYF. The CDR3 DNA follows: TGTGCCAGCAGCTTAAGCAGGACGGGGGGAAACTACGAGCAGTACTTC.

CDR3 DNA sequence: TGTGCCAGCAGCTATAACAGGGCAGGCACCGGGGAGCTGTTTTTT. This sequence encodes CASSYNRAGTGELFF. The chain joins TRBV7-6 to TRBJ2-2; possible D gene TRBD1, 6 bases. The CDR3 is 15 residues long. Trimming removed 4 bases at V and 4 bases at J, with 13 bases between. Germline V gene sequence: CDR1 SGHVS, CDR2 FNYEAQ.

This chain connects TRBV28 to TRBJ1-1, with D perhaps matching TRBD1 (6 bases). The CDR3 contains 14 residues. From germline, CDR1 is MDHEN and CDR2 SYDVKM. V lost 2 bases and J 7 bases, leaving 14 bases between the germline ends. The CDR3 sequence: CASSLGGQIFEAFF. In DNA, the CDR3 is TGTGCCAGCAGTTTAGGGGGACAAATTTTTGAAGCTTTCTTT.

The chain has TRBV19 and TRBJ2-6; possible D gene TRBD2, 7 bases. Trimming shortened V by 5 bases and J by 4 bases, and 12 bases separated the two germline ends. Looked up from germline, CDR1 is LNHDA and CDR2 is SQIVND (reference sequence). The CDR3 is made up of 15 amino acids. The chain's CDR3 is CASSLGGAGANVLTF. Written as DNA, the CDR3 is TGTGCCAGTAGTTTGGGGGGGGCAGGGGCCAACGTCCTGACTTTC.

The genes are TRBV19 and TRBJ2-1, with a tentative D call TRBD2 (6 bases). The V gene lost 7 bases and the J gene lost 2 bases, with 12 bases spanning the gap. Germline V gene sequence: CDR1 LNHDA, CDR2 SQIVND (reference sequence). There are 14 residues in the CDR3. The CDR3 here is CASMEGPAYNEQFF. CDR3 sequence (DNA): TGTGCCAGTATGGAGGGGCCCGCCTACAATGAGCAGTTCTTC.

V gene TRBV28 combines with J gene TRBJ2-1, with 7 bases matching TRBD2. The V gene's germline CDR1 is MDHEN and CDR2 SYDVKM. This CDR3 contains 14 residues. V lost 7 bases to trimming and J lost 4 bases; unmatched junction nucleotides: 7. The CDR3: CASKPGGSYNEQFF. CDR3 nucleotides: TGTGCCAGCAAACCTGGCGGGAGTTACAATGAGCAGTTCTTC.

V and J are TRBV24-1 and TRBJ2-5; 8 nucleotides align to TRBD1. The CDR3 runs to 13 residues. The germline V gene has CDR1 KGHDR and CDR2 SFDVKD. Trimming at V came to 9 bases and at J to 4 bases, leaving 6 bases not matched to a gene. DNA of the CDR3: TGTGCCACCTCTAGACAGGGGATAGAGACCCAGTACTTC. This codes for CATSRQGIETQYF.

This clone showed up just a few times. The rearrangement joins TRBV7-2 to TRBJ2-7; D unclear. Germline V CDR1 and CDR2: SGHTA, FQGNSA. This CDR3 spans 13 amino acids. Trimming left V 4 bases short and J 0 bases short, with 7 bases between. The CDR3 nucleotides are TGTGCCAGCAGCTCCTCGAGCTCCTACGAGCAGTACTTC. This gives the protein CASSSSSSYEQYF.

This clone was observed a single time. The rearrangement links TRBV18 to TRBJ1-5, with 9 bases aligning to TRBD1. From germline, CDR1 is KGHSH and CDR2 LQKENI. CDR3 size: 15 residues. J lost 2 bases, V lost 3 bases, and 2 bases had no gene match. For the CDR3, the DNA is TGTGCCAGCTCACCGACAGGGGGTCGCAATCAGCCCCAGCATTTT. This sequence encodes CASSPTGGRNQPQHF.

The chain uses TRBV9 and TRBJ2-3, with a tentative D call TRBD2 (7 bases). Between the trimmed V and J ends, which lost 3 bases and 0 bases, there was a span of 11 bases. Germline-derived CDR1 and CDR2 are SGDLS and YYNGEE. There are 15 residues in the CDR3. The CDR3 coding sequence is TGTGCCAGCAGCGGAGGGGGGGCTAGCACAGATACGCAGTATTTT. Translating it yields CASSGGGASTDTQYF.

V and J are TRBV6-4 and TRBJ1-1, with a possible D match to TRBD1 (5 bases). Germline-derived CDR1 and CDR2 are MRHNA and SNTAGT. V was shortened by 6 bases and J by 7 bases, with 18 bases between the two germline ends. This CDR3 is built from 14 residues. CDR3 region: CASRALGGTGEAFF. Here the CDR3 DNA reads TGTGCCAGCAGGGCCCTAGGAGGGACGGGTGAAGCTTTCTTT.

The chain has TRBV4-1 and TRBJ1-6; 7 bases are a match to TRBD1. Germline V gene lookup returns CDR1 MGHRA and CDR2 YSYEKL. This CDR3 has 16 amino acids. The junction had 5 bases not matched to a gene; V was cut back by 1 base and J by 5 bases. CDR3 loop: CASSQVRTGHNSPLHF. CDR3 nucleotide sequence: TGCGCCAGCAGCCAAGTAAGGACAGGACATAATTCACCCCTCCACTTT.

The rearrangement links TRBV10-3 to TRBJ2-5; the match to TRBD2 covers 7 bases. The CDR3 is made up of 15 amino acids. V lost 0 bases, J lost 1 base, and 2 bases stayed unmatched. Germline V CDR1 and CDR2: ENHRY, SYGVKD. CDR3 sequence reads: CAISESWGGQETQYF. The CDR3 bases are TGTGCCATCAGTGAGTCGTGGGGGGGCCAAGAGACCCAGTACTTC.